The 32 T cell receptor beta chains reported below all come from one sample, sequenced in a study of blood T cells in healthy people across ages. The use of a sample-barcoded 5' primer and a J-beta primer mix characterized a second PCR of about 6 to 11 cycles. A single record per CDR3 protein comes from TCRdb applying MiXCR to the 5' RACE reads. The sample contains 1.5 million to 2 million distinct CDR3 sequences, 25% to 30% of which appear only once. Sequenced: blood. Receptors were obtained from a woman in her 30s in good health.

This clonotype has just a few counts. The junction and the germline gene differ at one end; a read error may be behind it. The V gene is TRBV5-5, the J gene TRBJ2-3; weak D call: TRBD1 (6 bases). Germline lookup yields CDR1 SGHKS and CDR2 YYEKEE (reference sequence). This CDR3 comprises 15 residues. CDR3 region: CASSRMDRTTDTRYF. CDR3 in DNA: TGTGCCAGCAGCCGGATGGACAGAACCACAGATACGCGGTATTTT.

The table lists this clonotype with many counts. The rearrangement joins TRBV6-2 or TRBV6-3 to TRBJ1-2; D may be TRBD1 (5 bases). Germline V gene lookup returns CDR1 MNHEY and CDR2 SVGEGT. The CDR3 sequence is 12 residues long. Deletions cut 5 bases from V and 12 bases from J, with 16 bases between. CDR3 bases: TGTGCCAGCAGTGACGCCGAGATGACAGACACCTTC. Amino acid sequence: CASSDAEMTDTF.

V is TRBV7-2 and J is TRBJ2-7; the match to TRBD2 covers 9 bases. Germline V gives CDR1 SGHTA, CDR2 FQGNSA. The V gene end was trimmed by 9 bases and the J gene end by 3 bases; junction bases not matched to a gene: 12. The CDR3 has 15 amino acids. The DNA of the CDR3 is TGTGCCAGTAGCGCTGGGACTAGCAGATTCTACGAGCAGTACTTC. It yields the protein CASSAGTSRFYEQYF.

The gene calls are TRBV28 and TRBJ2-7; no reliable D call. The CDR3 length is 13 residues. V shed 3 bases and J shed 7 bases, with 13 bases lying between them. Looked up from germline, CDR1 is MDHEN and CDR2 is SYDVKM. CDR3 DNA sequence: TGTGCCAGCAGTTTGTCCGGGCCCCTGGAGCAGTACTTC. Translation gives CASSLSGPLEQYF. The full variable domain, with the rest looked up from reference TRBV28 and TRBJ2-7, is DVKVTQSSRYLVKRTGEKVFLECVQDMDHENMFWYRQDPGLGLRLIYFSYDVKMKEKGDIPEGYSVSREKKERFSLILESASTNQTSMYLCASSLSGPLEQYFGPGTRLTVT.

The sample holds a few counts of this clonotype. The chain combines TRBV20-1 with TRBJ1-5, with TRBD1 as a possible D gene (5 bases). The CDR3 has 16 amino acids. Trimming stripped 6 bases from V and 0 bases from J, with 18 bases between. Germline CDR1 DFQATT, CDR2 SNEGSKA (reference sequence). CDR3 coding DNA: TGCAGTGCCGGAGACGCGGGGGTTTATAGCAATCAGCCCCAGCATTTT. It encodes CSAGDAGVYSNQPQHF.

The V and J genes are TRBV12-3 or TRBV12-4 and TRBJ2-3; D ambiguous. The CDR3 spans 13 residues. The germline V and J ends were trimmed by 8 bases and 2 bases, with 11 bases remaining between them. The CDR3, as DNA: TGTGCCAGCGGAGTAGGGAACACAGATACGCAGTATTTT. Protein sequence: CASGVGNTDTQYF.

As to this clonotype: A much larger clone sits a single nucleotide away, making a read error possible. The chain carries TRBV6-5 and TRBJ2-7; possibly TRBD2 for D (5 bases). CDR1 is MNHEY and CDR2 is SVGAGI in the germline V gene. The V end was cut by 6 bases, the J end by 0 bases, with 15 bases between. The CDR3 length is 15 residues. The CDR3 coding sequence is TGTGCCAGCAGCCGAGAGACACGGGACTCCTACGAGCAGTACTTC. Its protein product is CASSRETRDSYEQYF.

The chain couples TRBV29-1 to TRBJ1-4; D is undetermined. The CDR3 extends over 14 amino acids. Looked up from germline, CDR1 is SQVTM and CDR2 is ANQGSEA. Trimming took off 3 bases at V and 4 bases at J, with 12 bases between the two ends. The CDR3 coding sequence is TGCAGCGTTGACCCGAACCCGAGTAATGAAAAACTGTTTTTT. Translated, it gives CSVDPNPSNEKLFF.

This clonotype was observed many times. The V gene is TRBV5-1, the J gene TRBJ2-7; TRBD2 aligns across 7 bases. V shed 2 bases, J shed 0 bases, and the junction held 2 bases outside the gene matches. The CDR3 contains 14 residues. CDR1 is SGHRS and CDR2 is YFSETQ in the germline V gene. The CDR3 DNA sequence: TGCGCCAGCAGCTTCCTAGCGGCCTCCTACGAGCAGTACTTC. It is translated as CASSFLAASYEQYF.

This clonotype was detected many times. This chain uses TRBV6-5 with TRBJ2-1; TRBD2 is a possible D gene (5 bases). V gave up 6 bases and J gave up 6 bases, with 15 bases separating them. The CDR3 extends over 14 amino acids. Germline CDR1 MNHEY, CDR2 SVGAGI. The CDR3 DNA sequence: TGTGCCAGCAGACGCGACCGGGATCCCAATGAGCAGTTCTTC. Protein sequence: CASRRDRDPNEQFF.

The CDR3 region has the DNA TGTGCCAGCAGTTACGAAGGTAGCAATCAGCCCCAGCATTTT. Translating it yields CASSYEGSNQPQHF. The chain employs TRBV6-6 and TRBJ1-5, with D unclear. Germline V CDR1 and CDR2: MNHNY, SVGAGI (reference sequence). CDR3 length: 14 amino acids. Deletions cut 2 bases from V and 0 bases from J, with 5 bases between.

This clonotype was seen a few times. The chain uses TRBV2 and TRBJ1-2; tentative D call: TRBD1 (5 bases). Per germline, CDR1 SNHLY and CDR2 FYNNEI. V dropped 2 bases and J dropped 8 bases, with 15 bases sitting between them. The CDR3 consists of 14 residues. The CDR3 DNA is TGTGCCAGCAGTGAAAATTCGGGACCAGTAGGCTACACCTTC. Translated, it gives CASSENSGPVGYTF.

The CDR3 loop reads CASSRRATVQETQYF. In nucleotides, the CDR3 is TGTGCCAGCAGTCGCCGAGCGACTGTACAAGAGACCCAGTACTTC. The rearrangement joins TRBV2 to TRBJ2-5; no firm D call. Trimming pared 5 bases from V and 2 bases from J, leaving 15 bases between. The CDR3 totals 15 residues. Germline CDR1 is SNHLY and CDR2 is FYNNEI.

The chain joins TRBV10-3 to TRBJ2-7; no definite D call. Deletions cut 2 bases from V and 3 bases from J, with 8 bases between. This CDR3 comprises 13 residues. The germline gives CDR1 ENHRY, CDR2 SYGVKD. The CDR3 spells CAISEMVNYEQYF. Written as DNA, the CDR3 is TGTGCCATCAGTGAGATGGTCAACTACGAGCAGTACTTC.

The rearrangement joins TRBV27 to TRBJ1-4; TRBD1 aligns across 8 bases. Germline loops: CDR1 MNHEY, CDR2 SMNVEV (reference sequence). This CDR3 has 14 residues. The V gene end was trimmed by 6 bases and the J gene end by 8 bases; junction bases not matched to a gene: 8. CDR3 sequence (DNA): TGTGCCAGCAGGGAGACAGGGGTAAACGAAAAACTGTTTTTT. It yields the protein CASRETGVNEKLFF.

V usage is TRBV6-6 and J usage is TRBJ1-2; 8 bases are a match to TRBD1. Germline V lookup: CDR1 MNHNY, CDR2 SVGAGI (reference sequence). The V and J ends lost 6 bases and 8 bases, in that order; junction bases with no gene match: 11. This CDR3 is built from 14 residues. The CDR3 coding sequence is TGTGCCAGCAGGCGAGGACAGGGATTAAAGGGCTACACCTTC. Translating it yields CASRRGQGLKGYTF.

The CDR3, as DNA: TGCAGCGTTGAATCCGGACTAGCGGGACGCCCGCACAATGAGCAGTTCTTC. This translates into CSVESGLAGRPHNEQFF. The chain has TRBV29-1 and TRBJ2-1; 12 bases are a match to TRBD2. The CDR3 has 17 residues. CDR1 is SQVTM, CDR2 ANQGSEA, per germline. J was trimmed by 5 bases and V by 2 bases; bases with no gene match: 10.

For this clonotype: A read error may be the cause here, since a much bigger clone is one base away. The gene calls are TRBV5-1 and TRBJ2-1; 9 nucleotides line up with TRBD1. The end of the DNA is better explained by TRBJ2-7, so the J call may be wrong. The CDR3 loop spans 14 amino acids. The V gene's germline CDR1 is SGHRS and CDR2 YFSETQ. CDR3 bases: TGCGCCAGCAGCGGCGGACAGGGGTACAATGAGCAGTACTTC. It encodes CASSGGQGYNEQYF.

The rearrangement joins TRBV2 to TRBJ1-5; D possibly corresponds to TRBD1 (5 bases). The germline V gene encodes CDR1 SNHLY and CDR2 FYNNEI. This CDR3 has 16 residues. Trimming took 1 base from V and 1 from J, leaving 11 bases between them. DNA of the CDR3: TGTGCCAGCAGTGAAGAGGCGGGGGTGAGCAATCAGCCCCAGCATTTT. It codes for CASSEEAGVSNQPQHF.

This clonotype was recorded at least ten times. The rearrangement links TRBV29-1 to TRBJ2-3; D not certain. Germline lookup yields CDR1 SQVTM and CDR2 ANQGSEA. The CDR3 length is 14 residues. Trimming stripped 3 bases from V and 8 bases from J, with 18 bases between. The CDR3 DNA sequence: TGCAGCGTTGAGGCGGTCTCAGTCGTGGGTACGCAGTATTTT. This codes for CSVEAVSVVGTQYF.

The chain couples TRBV7-2 to TRBJ2-1, with 8 bases identical to TRBD1. The CDR3 is 16 residues long. J was trimmed by 10 bases and V by 3 bases; bases with no gene match: 14. The germline V gene encodes CDR1 SGHTA and CDR2 FQGNSA. CDR3 DNA: TGTGCCAGCAGCTTTGGGCAGGGGGCTATTGCCTACGAGCAGTTCTTC. Its protein is CASSFGQGAIAYEQFF.

The CDR3 protein is CASSLAVNRLGDTQYF. CDR3 nucleotide sequence: TGCGCCAGCAGCTTGGCCGTCAATCGGCTCGGAGATACGCAGTATTTT. The chain uses TRBV5-1 and TRBJ2-3; no definite D call. CDR3 length: 16 residues. V was pared by 0 bases and J by 5 bases, with 16 bases between. CDR1 and CDR2 from the germline V gene are SGHRS and YFSETQ.

V and J are TRBV21-1 and TRBJ1-5; the table's D call of TRBD1 was not tested on the DNA. TRBV21-1 is a pseudogene. This CDR3 is built from 16 residues. The CDR3 region is CASSKVVSGGREPQHF. DNA of the CDR3: TGTGCCAGCAGCAAAGTGGTGTCCGGAGGTCGGGAGCCCCAGCATTTT.

The chain has TRBV5-6 and TRBJ2-1; 7 bases line up with TRBD2. The germline CDR1 and CDR2 sequences are SGHDT and YYEEEE. The junction had 5 bases not matched to a gene; V was cut back by 3 bases and J by 2 bases. The length of the CDR3 is 15 residues. CDR3 bases: TGTGCCAGCAGCTATACTAGCGAGCCCTACAATGAGCAGTTCTTC. This gives the protein CASSYTSEPYNEQFF.

This clonotype has only a few counts. The rearrangement joins TRBV6-6 to TRBJ1-2, with 8 bases identical to TRBD1. Germline V gives CDR1 MNHNY, CDR2 SVGAGI (reference sequence). J lost 5 bases, V lost 8 bases, and 7 bases had no gene match. This CDR3 contains 13 residues. The CDR3 DNA reads as TGTGCCAGCGGTCCTACAGGGGGGTATGGCTACACCTTC. Protein: CASGPTGGYGYTF.

CDR3 sequence reads: CATSRDVGLAGVTGELFF. CDR3 nucleotides: TGTGCCACCAGCAGAGACGTTGGACTAGCGGGAGTGACCGGGGAGCTGTTTTTT. This chain joins TRBV15 and TRBJ2-2; 13 bases agree with TRBD2. Germline lookup yields CDR1 LNHNV and CDR2 YYDKDF (reference sequence). V was clipped by 0 bases and J by 5 bases; unmatched bases: 6. CDR3 length equals 18 residues.

The sample holds many counts of this clonotype. The chain employs TRBV20-1 and TRBJ2-5, with D uncertain. CDR1 DFQATT and CDR2 SNEGSKA come from the germline V gene (reference sequence). There are 13 residues in the CDR3. Trimming left V 6 bases short and J 3 bases short, with 14 bases between. CDR3 nucleotides: TGCAGTGCCCCTAACCCACGGAAAGAGACCCAGTACTTC. It yields the protein CSAPNPRKETQYF.

This clonotype has ten or more counts. V and J are TRBV25-1 and TRBJ1-2; 7 bases match TRBD1. The CDR3 sequence is 16 residues long. Germline loops: CDR1 MGHDK, CDR2 SYGVNS. V trimming: 6 bases; J trimming: 6 bases; junction bases outside the gene matches: 16. Here the CDR3 reads CASRPKGGRGLDGYTF. For the CDR3, the DNA is TGTGCCAGCAGACCTAAAGGGGGCAGGGGTCTGGATGGCTACACCTTC.

This clonotype has only a few counts. This rearrangement joins TRBV27 to TRBJ1-1; no clear D gene. With 5 bases removed from V and 4 bases from J, the gap between germline ends came to 14 bases. Germline V CDR1 and CDR2: MNHEY, SMNVEV (reference sequence). This CDR3 is built from 14 residues. The CDR3 region is CASSPPRRGTEAFF. The CDR3 DNA is TGTGCCAGCAGTCCCCCGAGGCGCGGCACTGAAGCTTTCTTT.

This clonotype was counted a few times. This sequence joins TRBV3-1 and TRBJ1-1; perhaps TRBD1 as D (6 bases). CDR3 length: 12 amino acids. Germline V CDR1 and CDR2: LGHDT, YNNKEL (reference sequence). CDR3 protein: CASAGGAGEAFF. Written as DNA, the CDR3 is TGTGCTAGCGCGGGGGGGGCTGGTGAAGCTTTCTTT.

This clonotype was recorded a few times. The chain carries TRBV5-1 and TRBJ2-1; 7 positions match TRBD2. This CDR3 has 16 amino acids. Trimming removed 4 bases from V and 4 bases from J; junction bases left unmatched: 11. CDR1 is SGHRS, CDR2 YFSETQ, per germline. CDR3 amino acids: CASSVSWWGGYNEQFF. DNA for the CDR3: TGCGCCAGCAGCGTCAGTTGGTGGGGGGGTTACAATGAGCAGTTCTTC.

This clonotype was observed a handful of times. J is TRBJ2-7 and V is TRBV6-6; weak D call: TRBD2 (6 bases). The CDR3 covers 13 residues. The V gene's germline CDR1 is MNHNY and CDR2 SVGAGI (reference sequence). Trimming shortened V by 8 bases and J by 6 bases, and 17 bases separated the two germline ends. In nucleotides, the CDR3 is TGTGCCAGCGGGGGGACGCTGGCTGGCGAGCAGTACTTC. Translated, it gives CASGGTLAGEQYF.